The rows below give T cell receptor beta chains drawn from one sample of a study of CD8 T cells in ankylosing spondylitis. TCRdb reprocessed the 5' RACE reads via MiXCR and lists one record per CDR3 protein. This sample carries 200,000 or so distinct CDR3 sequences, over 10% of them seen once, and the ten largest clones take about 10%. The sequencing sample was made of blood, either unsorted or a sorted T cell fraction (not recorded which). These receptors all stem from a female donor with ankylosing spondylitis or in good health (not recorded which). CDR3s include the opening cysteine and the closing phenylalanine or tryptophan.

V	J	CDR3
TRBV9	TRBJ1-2	CASSPPGVANYGYTF
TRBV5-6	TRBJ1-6	CASSRDRLKNSPLHF
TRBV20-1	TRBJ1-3	CSATGSGNTIYF
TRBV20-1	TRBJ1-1	CSARDPQVSTEAFF
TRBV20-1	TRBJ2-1	CSADGRSNEQFF
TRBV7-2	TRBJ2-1	CASSQTSGRASVF
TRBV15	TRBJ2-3	CATSRGQRSDTQYF
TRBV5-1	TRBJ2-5	CASSLDLTGGRETQYF
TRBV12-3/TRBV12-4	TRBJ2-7	CASRTGTSGEQYF
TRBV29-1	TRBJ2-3	CSARTGSLDTQYF
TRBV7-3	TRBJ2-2	CASSLTVTGELFF
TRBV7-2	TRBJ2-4	CASSLGQGISNIQYF
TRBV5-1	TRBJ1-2	CASSSVGQTDGYTF
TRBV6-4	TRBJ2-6	CASSGEAGYGANVLTF
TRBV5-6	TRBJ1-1	CASSFIGVSVNTEAFF
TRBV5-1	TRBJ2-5	CASSLVGDAETQYF
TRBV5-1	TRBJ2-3	CASSSREGASTDTQYF
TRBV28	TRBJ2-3	CASSTGTRSTDTQYF
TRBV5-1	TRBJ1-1	CASSLGDRVVEAFF
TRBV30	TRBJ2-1	CAWSEGQGSYNEQFF
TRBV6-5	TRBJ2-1	CASSYSLAGSYNEQFF
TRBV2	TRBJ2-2	CASSSGAGTLPNTGELFF
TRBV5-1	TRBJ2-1	CASSAGTTYNEQFF
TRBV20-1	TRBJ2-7	CSAPQALPPSYEQYF
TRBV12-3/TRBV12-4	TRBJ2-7	CASSLEAGVASYEQYF
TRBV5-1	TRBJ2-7	CASSLVGETFDEQYF
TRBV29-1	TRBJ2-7	CSVVPDSGYEQYF
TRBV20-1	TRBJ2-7	CSAINQGNEQYF
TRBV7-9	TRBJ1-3	CASSWDTERSGNTIYF
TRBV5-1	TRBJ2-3	CASSRQPTDTQYF
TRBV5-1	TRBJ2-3	CASSPGQYTDTQYF
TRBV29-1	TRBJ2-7	CSVEVKAPLREPSSEQYF
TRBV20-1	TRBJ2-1	CSAKLAGIGNEQFF
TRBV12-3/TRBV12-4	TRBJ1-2	CASSFGRGTNYGYTF
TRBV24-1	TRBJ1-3	CATSDLTDAGNTIYF
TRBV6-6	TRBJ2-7	CASREGLTYEQYF
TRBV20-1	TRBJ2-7	CSARRRDRDYYEQYF
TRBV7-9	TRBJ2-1	CASSPLPYNEQFF
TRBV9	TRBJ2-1	CASSGSGRAGNEQFF
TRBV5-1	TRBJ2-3	CASSFPGEDTQYF
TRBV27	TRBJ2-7	CASSSQTTSGRTEQYF
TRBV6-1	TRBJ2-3	CASSLAGGPPDTQYF